The following is a T cell receptor (beta chain) sequence with its context. Membership in each cohort depended on participant-reported clinical history. The sample comes from a study of blood T cell repertoires in COVID-19. Study overall: Two negative PCRs, clearance, or symptom resolution had been documented for recovered Cohort 3 donors. Sources were T cells, B-cell-depleted T cells, or PBMCs; the material itself was cDNA or gDNA.

As handled by the study authors: Nucleated cell number was recorded as an estimate derived from reference gene primer amplification. Clones were read by immunoSEQ multiplex PCR, and TCRdb kept only the in-frame ones, dropping some. That table supplies the V and J calls and clone size; D and trimming were determined from the DNA. This sample has under 150,000 clones, with approximately 84% found just once. CDR3 length: 17 residues. CDR1 is SGDLS, CDR2 YYNGEE, per germline. V dropped 4 bases and J dropped 0; count of bases not matched to a gene: 9. This receptor was identified in a man aged 50 or older in a cohort exposed to, infected with or recovered from COVID-19 (not recorded which). The sequenced material came from PBMCs or T cells enriched from blood (not recorded which). The V and J genes are TRBV9 and TRBJ2-1; 8 positions agree with TRBD1. CDR3 sequence: CASSPRTGWSSYNEQFF. CDR3 nucleotide sequence: TGTGCCAGCAGCCCCAGGACAGGGTGGAGCTCCTACAATGAGCAGTTCTTC. The full variable domain, its missing parts supplied by reference TRBV9 and TRBJ2-1, is DSGVTQTPKHLITATGQRVTLRCSPRSGDLSVYWYQQSLDQGLQFLIQYYNGEERAKGNILERFSAQQFPDLHSELNLSSLELGDSALYFCASSPRTGWSSYNEQFFGPGTRLTVL.